This T cell receptor (beta chain) was identified during a study of T cells after yellow fever vaccination (dated by TCRdb to the late 2010s). About the full investigation: The SMART-Seq v4 Ultra Low Input RNA kit was used to prepare libraries from fractions with low cell numbers. To follow T-cell clones before and after primary and booster YFV17D yellow fever vaccination, bulk TCR alpha and beta repertoires were sequenced over time. Two healthy male donors, one aged 18 to 30 and one aged 30 to 40 years, made up the cohort. Blood samples were taken at several timepoints before and after primary and secondary immunization, and bulk PBMC replicates and cell subsets were isolated.

TCR cDNA was made using 5'RACE template switching, a step that added a universal primer site and unique molecular identifiers. Priming for cDNA synthesis came from both the TCR alpha and TCR beta constant segments. Libraries were amplified in two PCR steps, with sample barcodes and sequencing adapters added in the second step. Libraries were sequenced on Illumina HiSeq 2500 (2x100 bp) or NovaSeq (2x150 bp). The study's own analysis went as follows. Reads were demultiplexed and collapsed into UMI consensus sequences with MIGEC, and V(D)J alignment was performed with MiXCR. Vaccine-responding clonotypes were identified with edgeR using replicate PBMC samples, with FDR below 0.01 and a log2 fold change above 5 up to day 15 being required. CD4 or CD8 identity was assigned to each bulk clonotype according to whether the clonotype was present at higher abundance in the sequenced CD4 repertoire or the sequenced CD8 repertoire. In TCRdb, the public reads were trimmed at Q25 with fastp and aligned with MiXCR, with productive beta chains retained. Here each entry gathers all rows of one CDR3 protein and keeps the most common genes and DNA. For this entry, the V and J calls and clone size follow TCRdb and not the study's own pipeline. The sample yields roughly 330,000 distinct CDR3 sequences; roughly 6.8% were counted once. Roughly a sixth of the sample comes from the top ten.

The sample's treatment or condition label, decoded: live attenuated yellow fever vaccine strain. At each blood-draw timepoint, two biological replicates of bulk PBMCs were obtained. A standard Ficoll-Paque protocol was used to isolate PBMCs from peripheral blood. TriZol was used to extract RNA from bulk PBMCs, from CD4 and CD8 fractions, and from dextramer-positive and dextramer-negative fractions. This clonotype was recorded a few times. Its target antigen remains unknown. Base-call qualities are not available, and no considerably larger clone is one nucleotide away. The CDR3, from cysteine to phenylalanine, totals 14 residues. Solely the CDR3 DNA is kept, with 42 bases framed from the first base. V loses 3 bases at its end and J loses 2 bases; junction bases beyond the gene matches: 4. The germline V gene (reference sequence) provides CDR1 GTSNPN and CDR2 SVGIG. The investigation overall reported the following: Computational filtering was required because FACS-sorted repertoires could contain abundant contaminating clonotypes from the bulk population. Compared with the primary T-cell response, the secondary T-cell response was weaker but faster, peaking on day 5 rather than day 15. Most clones expanded after primary vaccination (about 95% of CD4 and 88% of CD8) were re-detected after the booster, suggesting that broad memory maintenance occurred. A small share of clonotypes was detected in both CD4 and CD8 compartments, with the overlap likely arising from convergent recombination. The study included only a couple of donors, which limits how far the findings can be generalized.

The rearrangement joined TRBV30 to TRBJ1-5, and TRBD1 matches 7 of the central bases. This specimen consisted of PBMCs, obtained roughly seven weeks after the first yellow fever vaccination. This receptor was taken from a man aged 18 to 29 who received the YFV17D yellow fever vaccine. The CDR3 protein sequence reads: CAWSTGVGNQPQHF. The DNA sequence reads TGTGCCTGGAGCACAGGGGTTGGCAATCAGCCCCAGCATTTT.